Following are 4 T cell receptor beta chains from one sample sequenced in a study of radiotherapy plus CTLA-4 blockade in lung cancer. Some clones are missing from TCRdb's copy, which holds only in-frame ones; the method was immunoSEQ multiplex PCR. The sample has around 110,000 clones, over 65% seen once. The sequencing here drew on peripheral blood, taken from a patient treated with radiotherapy plus ipilimumab. Source of these receptors: a human donor with non-small cell lung cancer that progressed on radiotherapy plus ipilimumab. Some clones in this sample may be carry-over from other donors' samples.

This clone is categorized as medium-sized. This chain links TRBV4-1 with TRBJ1-6; D remains unclear. CDR3 size: 14 residues. Germline V gene lookup returns CDR1 MGHRA and CDR2 YSYEKL. The V gene lost 6 bases and the J gene lost 9 bases, with 15 bases spanning the gap. CDR3 coding DNA: TGCGCCAGCAGTTCTGCGGGTGGAGGTTCACCCCTCCACTTT. This translates into CASSSAGGGSPLHF.

This chain joins TRBV7-9 and TRBJ1-3, with D maybe TRBD1 (5 bases). This CDR3 has 17 amino acids. The ends were cut back, 1 base at V and 0 bases at J, with 13 bases in the middle. Per the germline V gene, CDR1 is SEHNR and CDR2 is FQNEAQ (reference sequence). The CDR3 protein is CASSLGGRQSSGNTIYF. CDR3 bases: TGTGCCAGCAGCTTAGGGGGACGACAAAGCTCTGGAAACACCATATATTTT.

V and J are TRBV28 and TRBJ2-1; D call uncertain. Trimming left V 7 bases short and J 8 bases short, with 12 bases between. The length of the CDR3 is 12 residues. Germline loops: CDR1 MDHEN, CDR2 SYDVKM. The CDR3 DNA sequence: TGTGCCAGCACCACTCCCCGGGATGAGCAGTTCTTC. It specifies CASTTPRDEQFF.

The chain uses TRBV18 and TRBJ1-1; D is perhaps TRBD1 (5 bases). Looked up from germline, CDR1 is KGHSH and CDR2 is LQKENI. Trimming cost V 6 bases and J 1 base, with 15 bases left between them. The CDR3 has 15 residues. The CDR3 DNA reads TGTGCCAGCTCGTCGGGACCGTTGGGGAACACTGAAGCTTTCTTT. Protein product: CASSSGPLGNTEAFF.